The next 28 T cell receptor beta chains were all read from a single sample in a study of blood T cell repertoires in COVID-19. TCRdb's table, derived via immunoSEQ multiplex PCR, lists solely in-frame clones and lacks some. Among fewer than 350,000 clones listed, 85% were seen once. Sequencing was done on a sample of PBMCs or T cells enriched from blood (not recorded which). These TCRs come from a woman aged 45-65 years who had recovered from COVID-19.

The rearrangement links TRBV29-1 to TRBJ1-3; D is unresolved. V dropped 3 bases and J dropped 4 bases, with 10 bases sitting between them. Germline V gives CDR1 SQVTM, CDR2 ANQGSEA. There are 13 residues in the CDR3. Here the CDR3 DNA reads TGCAGCGTTGAGGTGGGCACCGGAAACACCATATATTTT. Translated, it gives CSVEVGTGNTIYF.

The V call is TRBV3-1 (or the pseudogene TRBV3-2), the J call TRBJ2-7; 7 positions match TRBD2. The length of the CDR3 is 15 residues. V lost 4 bases, J lost 6 bases, and 12 bases stayed unmatched. CDR1 LGHDT and CDR2 YNNKEL come from the germline V gene (reference sequence). Here the CDR3 reads CASSLTRTRVVEQYF. CDR3 bases: TGTGCCAGCAGCCTTACGAGGACTAGAGTCGTCGAGCAGTACTTC.

In its sample, this clone was seen once. CDR3 DNA sequence: TGTGCCAGCAGCTTACGTGAGGGCAGTCAGCCCCAGCATTTT. The encoded protein is CASSLREGSQPQHF. The genes are TRBV7-2 and TRBJ1-5; no firm D call. Trimming took 2 bases from V and 6 from J, leaving 11 bases between them. The CDR3 has 14 residues. Germline CDR1 SGHTA, CDR2 FQGNSA.

The V call is TRBV10-1, the J call TRBJ1-6; 10 bases agree with TRBD1. The CDR3 consists of 15 residues. Germline CDR1 is WNHNN and CDR2 is SYGVQD (reference sequence). With V trimmed by 6 bases and J by 7 bases, 6 bases remained unmatched. CDR3 in DNA: TGCGCCAGCAGCGCCGGGACAGGGGCAAATTCACCCCTCCACTTT. Translated: CASSAGTGANSPLHF.

This clone showed up just a few times. The chain joins TRBV28 to TRBJ1-3, with D hard to call. The germline V and J ends were trimmed by 5 bases and 3 bases, with 8 bases remaining between them. The CDR3 spans 13 residues. CDR1 is MDHEN, CDR2 SYDVKM, per germline. The CDR3 coding sequence is TGTGCCAGCAGTGACTCGGGTGGAAACACCATATATTTT. The encoded protein is CASSDSGGNTIYF. The full variable domain, rest sourced from reference TRBV28 and TRBJ1-3, is DVKVTQSSRYLVKRTGEKVFLECVQDMDHENMFWYRQDPGLGLRLIYFSYDVKMKEKGDIPEGYSVSREKKERFSLILESASTNQTSMYLCASSDSGGNTIYFGEGSWLTVV.

J is TRBJ2-3 and V is TRBV28; 11 bases agree with TRBD1. The germline gives CDR1 MDHEN, CDR2 SYDVKM. Trimming removed 5 bases from V and 5 bases from J; junction bases left unmatched: 9. The CDR3 has 16 amino acids. CDR3 nucleotide sequence: TGTGCCAGCAGTGCCCATGGACAGGGGGCAGGAGATACGCAGTATTTT. This gives the protein CASSAHGQGAGDTQYF.

V usage is TRBV4-1 and J usage is TRBJ1-2; 9 bases agree with TRBD1. The CDR3 has 15 residues. Trimming at V came to 0 bases and at J to 5 bases, leaving 4 bases not matched to a gene. Per germline, CDR1 MGHRA and CDR2 YSYEKL. As DNA, the CDR3 is TGCGCCAGCAGCCAAGAGGGGACAGGGAAATATGGCTACACCTTC. Amino acid sequence: CASSQEGTGKYGYTF.

This chain links TRBV6-4 with TRBJ2-3, with D perhaps TRBD1 (6 bases). This CDR3 region has 14 residues. Trimming stripped 3 bases from V and 0 bases from J, with 7 bases between. Germline CDR1 reads MRHNA; CDR2 reads SNTAGT. The CDR3 region is CASSEGASTDTQYF. The CDR3, as DNA: TGTGCCAGCAGTGAGGGGGCTAGCACAGATACGCAGTATTTT.

CDR3 DNA sequence: TGTGCCAACCGGGGACAGGGACACCAAGAGACCCAGTACTTC. It yields the protein CANRGQGHQETQYF. The J gene is TRBJ2-5, the V gene TRBV2, with 9 bases lining up with TRBD1. V was pared by 10 bases and J by 0 bases, with 6 bases of the junction left unmatched. The CDR3 totals 14 residues. Germline values: CDR1 SNHLY, CDR2 FYNNEI.

This clone was detected only once. The J gene is TRBJ2-1, the V gene TRBV5-4; 8 positions agree with TRBD1. The CDR3 is made up of 15 amino acids. Germline V gene data show CDR1 as SGHNT and CDR2 as YYREEE (reference sequence). The ends lost 5 bases at V and 0 bases at J; junction bases unmatched: 4. This CDR3 is CASRQGGSSYNEQFF. For the CDR3, the DNA is TGTGCCAGCAGACAGGGGGGAAGCTCCTACAATGAGCAGTTCTTC.

The V and J genes are TRBV10-2 and TRBJ2-4; D is ambiguous. Germline CDR1 WSHSY, CDR2 SAAADI. With 2 bases removed from V and 5 bases from J, the gap between germline ends came to 7 bases. This CDR3 contains 13 residues. CDR3 region: CASSENFQNIQYF. The CDR3 DNA follows: TGCGCCAGCAGTGAGAACTTCCAAAACATTCAGTACTTC.

In this sample, this clone turned up once. The chain links TRBV25-1 to TRBJ1-6; D might be TRBD1 (5 bases). This CDR3 has 15 residues. Germline values: CDR1 MGHDK, CDR2 SYGVNS. Trimming stripped 1 base from V and 6 bases from J, with 10 bases between. The CDR3 here is CASSEWAGLNSPLHF. The CDR3 bases are TGTGCCAGCAGTGAATGGGCAGGGCTTAATTCACCCCTCCACTTT.

The chain has TRBV19 and TRBJ2-7, with D perhaps TRBD1 (6 bases). V was shortened by 4 bases and J by 7 bases, with 11 bases between the two germline ends. The CDR3 length is 12 residues. Germline V gene sequence: CDR1 LNHDA, CDR2 SQIVND (reference sequence). CDR3 amino acids: CASSSQGSEQYF. The CDR3, as DNA: TGTGCCAGTAGTAGTCAGGGGAGTGAGCAGTACTTC. The full variable domain, in which reference TRBV19 and TRBJ2-7 provide the parts outside the CDR3, is DGGITQSPKYLFRKEGQNVTLSCEQNLNHDAMYWYRQDPGQGLRLIYYSQIVNDFQKGDIAEGYSVSREKKESFPLTVTSAQKNPTAFYLCASSSQGSEQYFGPGTRLTVT.

This clone was seen just once. CDR3 nucleotides: TGTGCCAGCAGCTTCCGAGGACTGGGGTCGGGCGAGCAGTACTTC. Its translation: CASSFRGLGSGEQYF. The V gene is TRBV7-2, the J gene TRBJ2-7; perhaps TRBD2 as D (5 bases). The CDR3 contains 15 residues. Trimming stripped 3 bases from V and 6 bases from J, with 18 bases between. Germline values: CDR1 SGHTA, CDR2 FQGNSA. The entire variable domain, with the rest obtained from reference TRBV7-2 and TRBJ2-7, is as follows: GAGVSQSPSNKVTEKGKDVELRCDPISGHTALYWYRQSLGQGLEFLIYFQGNSAPDKSGLPSDRFSAERTGGSVSTLTIQRTQQEDSAVYLCASSFRGLGSGEQYFGPGTRLTVT.

The gene calls are TRBV7-6 and TRBJ2-3; no clear D gene. The CDR3 covers 14 residues. Per germline, CDR1 SGHVS and CDR2 FNYEAQ. V was trimmed by 1 base and J by 4 bases, leaving 9 bases between them. CDR3 sequence (DNA): TGTGCCAGCAGCTTAGGCGCGGCCTCAGATACGCAGTATTTT. Translation gives CASSLGAASDTQYF. Using reference TRBV7-6 and TRBJ2-3 for the parts outside the CDR3, the full variable domain is GAGVSQSPRYKVTKRGQDVALRCDPISGHVSLYWYRQALGQGPEFLTYFNYEAQQDKSGLPNDRFSAERPEGSISTLTIQRTEQRDSAMYRCASSLGAASDTQYFGPGTRLTVL.

This sequence joins TRBV20-1 and TRBJ1-5; D might be TRBD1 (6 bases). The CDR3 has 15 residues. Germline V gene lookup returns CDR1 DFQATT and CDR2 SNEGSKA (reference sequence). V was pared by 3 bases and J by 0 bases, with 12 bases between. The DNA of the CDR3 is TGCAGTGCTAGTCCCAGGGGCCATAGCAATCAGCCCCAGCATTTT. This gives the protein CSASPRGHSNQPQHF.

The V and J genes are TRBV4-2 and TRBJ2-1, with a weak D call TRBD1 (6 bases). CDR1 is LGHNA, CDR2 YNFKEQ, per germline. The CDR3 is made up of 16 amino acids. Deletions cut 8 bases from V and 1 base from J, with 18 bases between. Here the CDR3 DNA reads TGTGCCAGCCGCAGGGGTAGCGACCCTTCCTACAATGAGCAGTTCTTC. Translating it yields CASRRGSDPSYNEQFF.

This clone occurred once. V gene TRBV4-2 combines with J gene TRBJ2-2; 9 bases are shared with TRBD1. This CDR3 is 15 amino acids long. Losses at the gene ends were 3 bases for V and 6 bases for J; bases not matched to a gene: 5. The germline gives CDR1 LGHNA, CDR2 YNFKEQ. CDR3 DNA sequence: TGTGCCAGCAGCCAGACACAGGGGGCGGCCGGGGAGCTGTTTTTT. Translating gives CASSQTQGAAGELFF.

This clone was seen a few times. The chain employs TRBV11-3 and TRBJ2-3; D is ambiguous. The CDR3 has 12 residues. V shed 3 bases and J shed 2 bases, with 3 bases lying between them. CDR1 and CDR2 from the germline V gene are SGHNT and YENEEA. The DNA for the CDR3 is TGTGCCAGCAGCTTCCACACAGATACGCAGTATTTT. Encoded protein: CASSFHTDTQYF.

This rearrangement joins TRBV3-1 (or the pseudogene TRBV3-2) to TRBJ2-3; 16 bases line up with TRBD2. Germline V lookup: CDR1 LGHDT, CDR2 YNNKEL (reference sequence). The CDR3 runs to 22 residues. J gave up 5 bases and V 5 bases, and 22 bases lay outside the gene matches. DNA for the CDR3: TGTGCCAGCAGCATAGATCCCCTAAGGGGGACTAGCGGGGGGGAACTTGTAGATACGCAGTATTTT. Amino acids: CASSIDPLRGTSGGELVDTQYF.

The chain is built from TRBV6-5 and TRBJ1-2; 9 bases align to TRBD1. CDR3 length equals 14 residues. Trimming removed 4 bases from V and 4 bases from J; junction bases left unmatched: 4. The V gene's germline CDR1 is MNHEY and CDR2 SVGAGI. CDR3 in DNA: TGTGCCAGCAGTTGGGGACAGGGAAGCTATGGCTACACCTTC. Its protein product is CASSWGQGSYGYTF.

The chain is built from TRBV6-6 and TRBJ1-1; maybe TRBD1 (5 bases). The V and J ends lost 5 bases and 4 bases respectively, with 11 bases between them. The CDR3 is 13 residues long. Germline loops: CDR1 MNHNY, CDR2 SVGAGI (reference sequence). This chain's CDR3 is CASSTPGGTEAFF. The CDR3, as DNA: TGTGCCAGCAGTACCCCGGGGGGCACTGAAGCTTTCTTT.

The J gene is TRBJ2-1, the V gene TRBV5-6; TRBD2 matches 7 bases. The junction had 11 bases not matched to a gene; V was cut back by 4 bases and J by 4 bases. The CDR3 totals 16 residues. The germline gives CDR1 SGHDT, CDR2 YYEEEE. Here the CDR3 reads CASSKDRGEIYNEQFF. The CDR3 DNA is TGTGCCAGCAGCAAGGACCGGGGGGAAATATACAATGAGCAGTTCTTC.

The chain combines TRBV5-6 with TRBJ1-1; TRBD1 might be the D (6 bases). V lost 1 base and J lost 5, with 6 bases in between. The CDR3 spans 12 residues. Looked up from germline, CDR1 is SGHDT and CDR2 is YYEEEE. CDR3 sequence: CASSLRGTEAFF. The CDR3 nucleotides read TGTGCCAGCAGCTTGAGGGGGACTGAAGCTTTCTTT.

The chain has TRBV30 and TRBJ2-2; D might be TRBD2 (5 bases). This CDR3 region has 15 residues. Germline V gene sequence: CDR1 GTSNPN, CDR2 SVGIG (reference sequence). Trimming shortened V by 2 bases and J by 0 bases, and 10 bases separated the two germline ends. CDR3 in DNA: TGTGCCTGGAGTTTCCGGGGTGCGAACACCGGGGAGCTGTTTTTT. Residues: CAWSFRGANTGELFF.

This sequence joins TRBV2 and TRBJ1-2, with a possible D match to TRBD1 (6 bases). The germline CDR1 and CDR2 sequences are SNHLY and FYNNEI. V was clipped by 7 bases and J by 8 bases, with 17 bases between them. The length of the CDR3 is 13 residues. The CDR3 spells CASNPTGTGGYTF. CDR3 DNA sequence: TGTGCCAGCAATCCGACAGGAACGGGGGGCTACACCTTC. The full variable domain, in which reference TRBV2 and TRBJ1-2 provide the parts outside the CDR3, is EPEVTQTPSHQVTQMGQEVILRCVPISNHLYFYWYRQILGQKVEFLVSFYNNEISEKSEIFDDQFSVERPDGSNFTLKIRSTKLEDSAMYFCASNPTGTGGYTFGSGTRLTVV.

This clone has a handful of counts. V and J are TRBV4-1 and TRBJ1-2; possibly TRBD1 for D (6 bases). CDR3 length equals 14 residues. Trimming took off 8 bases at V and 8 bases at J, with 21 bases between the two ends. Germline lookup yields CDR1 MGHRA and CDR2 YSYEKL. The CDR3 reads CASRASGVFGGYTF. The CDR3 nucleotides are TGCGCCAGCCGCGCCTCAGGGGTTTTCGGGGGCTACACCTTC.

The chain recombines TRBV27 with TRBJ1-5, with D perhaps matching TRBD1 (6 bases). The CDR3 is 15 residues long. V lost 2 bases to trimming and J lost 7 bases, with 15 bases between them. Germline values: CDR1 MNHEY, CDR2 SMNVEV (reference sequence). The CDR3 bases are TGTGCCAGCAGTTTAGTGGCAGGGGCCGAACAGCCCCAGCATTTT. Protein sequence: CASSLVAGAEQPQHF.